Sequencing of this T cell receptor (beta chain) was carried out in a study of T cell responses to AZD1222 COVID-19 vaccine. The protocol was immunoSEQ multiplex PCR, while the TCRdb copy is restricted to in-frame clones and leaves out a portion. The table has roughly 180,000 clones, about 89% seen once. The material sequenced was peripheral blood, taken on day 0 of AZD1222 vaccination. The TCR comes from an adult in good health.

The CDR3 sequence is CATSSRGQNTEAFF. The CDR3 DNA reads TGTGCCACCAGCAGTAGGGGACAGAACACTGAAGCTTTCTTT. This chain connects TRBV15 to TRBJ1-1; a possible D gene is TRBD1 (6 bases). Germline loops: CDR1 LNHNV, CDR2 YYDKDF (reference sequence). The V end lost 3 bases, the J end lost 1 base, and 9 bases lay between the germline ends. The CDR3 runs to 14 residues. Full variable domain (missing parts from reference TRBV15 and TRBJ1-1): DAMVIQNPRYQVTQFGKPVTLSCSQTLNHNVMYWYQQKSSQAPKLLFHYYDKDFNNEADTPDNFQSRRPNTSFCFLDIRSPGLGDTAMYLCATSSRGQNTEAFFGQGTRLTVV.